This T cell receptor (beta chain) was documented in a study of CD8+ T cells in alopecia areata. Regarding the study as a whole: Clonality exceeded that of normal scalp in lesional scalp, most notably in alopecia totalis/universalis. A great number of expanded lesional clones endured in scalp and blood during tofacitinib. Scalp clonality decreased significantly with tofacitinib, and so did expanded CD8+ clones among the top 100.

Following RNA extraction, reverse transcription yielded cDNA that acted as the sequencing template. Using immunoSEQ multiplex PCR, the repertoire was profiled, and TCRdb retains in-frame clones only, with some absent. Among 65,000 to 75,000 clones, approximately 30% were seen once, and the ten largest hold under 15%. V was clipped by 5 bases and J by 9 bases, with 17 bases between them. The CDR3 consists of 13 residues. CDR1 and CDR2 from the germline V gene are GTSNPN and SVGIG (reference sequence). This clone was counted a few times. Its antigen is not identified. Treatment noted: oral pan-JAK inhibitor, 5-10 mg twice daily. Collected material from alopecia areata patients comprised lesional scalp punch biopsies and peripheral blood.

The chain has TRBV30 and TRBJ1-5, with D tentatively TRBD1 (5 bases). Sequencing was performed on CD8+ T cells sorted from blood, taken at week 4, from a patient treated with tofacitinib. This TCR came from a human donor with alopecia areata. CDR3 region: CAWDETRGMPQHF. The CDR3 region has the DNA TGTGCCTGGGACGAGACACGGGGGATGCCCCAGCATTTT.